This entry lists 28 T cell receptor beta chains sequenced from one sample in a study of CD8+ T cells in alopecia areata. cDNA serving as the sequencing template came from extracted, reverse transcribed RNA. Profiling relied on immunoSEQ multiplex PCR, and the TCRdb table lists in-frame clones only, not all of them. Among about 190,000 clones listed, about three fifths were seen once. Treatment defined: oral pan-JAK inhibitor, 5-10 mg twice daily. This sample comprised CD4+ T cells sorted from blood, obtained at week 24, from a patient treated with tofacitinib. The source of these receptors is a human donor with alopecia areata.

The CDR3 region is CASNRGGTEAFF. CDR3 DNA: TGTGCCAGTAACAGGGGAGGGACTGAAGCTTTCTTT. The chain employs TRBV27 and TRBJ1-1; 7 bases align to TRBD1. Germline CDR1 is MNHEY and CDR2 is SMNVEV (reference sequence). V trimming: 9 bases; J trimming: 5 bases; junction bases outside the gene matches: 6. CDR3 length equals 12 residues.

The chain joins TRBV2 to TRBJ2-3; 7 nucleotides match TRBD2. V was pared by 8 bases and J by 1 base, with 9 bases of the junction left unmatched. Germline lookup yields CDR1 SNHLY and CDR2 FYNNEI. There are 15 residues in the CDR3. CDR3 amino acids: CASHAAGVGTDTQYF. CDR3 coding DNA: TGTGCCAGCCACGCGGCGGGGGTCGGCACAGATACGCAGTATTTT. The variable domain in full, completed from reference TRBV2 and TRBJ2-3, reads EPEVTQTPSHQVTQMGQEVILRCVPISNHLYFYWYRQILGQKVEFLVSFYNNEISEKSEIFDDQFSVERPDGSNFTLKIRSTKLEDSAMYFCASHAAGVGTDTQYFGPGTRLTVL.

The rearrangement links TRBV30 to TRBJ2-6; D tentatively reads TRBD1 or TRBD2 (5 bases each). The CDR3 runs to 16 residues. CDR1 and CDR2 from the germline V gene are GTSNPN and SVGIG (reference sequence). With 0 bases removed from V and 0 bases from J, the gap between germline ends came to 9 bases. CDR3 sequence: CAWSVLGGSGANVLTF. Here the CDR3 DNA reads TGTGCCTGGAGTGTACTTGGGGGCTCTGGGGCCAACGTCCTGACTTTC.

This clone was recorded a few times. The chain is built from TRBV6-5 and TRBJ1-1; no firm D call. This CDR3 contains 14 residues. Germline values: CDR1 MNHEY, CDR2 SVGAGI. V gave up 6 bases and J gave up 1 base, with 12 bases separating them. The CDR3 spells CASSLSPRNTEAFF. The CDR3 nucleotides are TGTGCCAGCAGCCTTTCGCCCAGGAACACTGAAGCTTTCTTT.

The chain links TRBV27 to TRBJ2-5; D might be TRBD1 (6 bases). Germline V gives CDR1 MNHEY, CDR2 SMNVEV (reference sequence). This CDR3 has 13 amino acids. V lost 3 bases and J lost 4, with 9 bases in between. CDR3 in DNA: TGTGCCAGCAGTTTCCGAGGGGGAGAGACCCAGTACTTC. Amino acid sequence: CASSFRGGETQYF.

In this sample, this clone turned up a few times. The J gene is TRBJ2-1, the V gene TRBV29-1; D not certain. Trimming removed 4 bases at V and 0 bases at J, with 16 bases between. CDR3 length equals 16 residues. CDR1 and CDR2 from the germline V gene are SQVTM and ANQGSEA. The DNA of the CDR3 is TGCAGCGTTGTCTTCTATGGGCTCCTCTCCTACAATGAGCAGTTCTTC. Its protein is CSVVFYGLLSYNEQFF.

The chain links TRBV30 to TRBJ1-4, with D perhaps TRBD1 (6 bases). The V gene lost 4 bases and the J gene lost 3 bases, with 9 bases spanning the gap. CDR1 GTSNPN and CDR2 SVGIG come from the germline V gene (reference sequence). This CDR3 is 13 amino acids long. CDR3 sequence: CAWTGHPNEKLFF. The CDR3 region has the DNA TGTGCCTGGACGGGACATCCTAATGAAAAACTGTTTTTT.

This clone showed up just a few times. The chain links TRBV20-1 to TRBJ2-1; either TRBD1 or TRBD2 may supply D (5 bases each). V lost 5 bases to trimming and J lost 13 bases, with 15 bases between them. CDR1 and CDR2 from the germline V gene are DFQATT and SNEGSKA (reference sequence). There are 11 residues in the CDR3. CDR3 DNA sequence: TGCAGTGCTCAAAAGGGACCAGGACAGTTCTTC. Translated: CSAQKGPGQFF.

This chain joins TRBV7-2 and TRBJ1-2; D unresolved. Germline loops: CDR1 SGHTA, CDR2 FQGNSA. The V end was cut by 2 bases, the J end by 8 bases, with 12 bases between. The CDR3 loop spans 13 amino acids. CDR3 nucleotides: TGTGCCAGCAGCTTAATCGGGGAACGAGGCTACACCTTC. Encoded protein: CASSLIGERGYTF.

The genes are TRBV29-1 and TRBJ1-2; D is uncertain. The V end was cut by 3 bases, the J end by 4 bases, with 9 bases between. CDR3 length: 12 amino acids. Germline V gene sequence: CDR1 SQVTM, CDR2 ANQGSEA. CDR3 region: CSVEYQLYGYTF. CDR3 DNA: TGCAGCGTTGAGTATCAGCTCTATGGCTACACCTTC.

The genes are TRBV5-1 and TRBJ2-1; the D gene is possibly TRBD2 (6 bases). CDR3 length: 13 amino acids. V gave up 1 base and J gave up 10 bases, with 12 bases separating them. Germline assignment: CDR1 SGHRS and CDR2 YFSETQ. For the CDR3, the DNA is TGCGCCAGCAGCTTGAGGGCAGGAGGGGAGCAGTTCTTC. It codes for CASSLRAGGEQFF.

The gene calls are TRBV29-1 and TRBJ1-1; D gene ambiguous. Trimming left V 4 bases short and J 5 bases short, with 11 bases between. This CDR3 region has 12 residues. Germline V gene sequence: CDR1 SQVTM, CDR2 ANQGSEA. The chain's CDR3 is CSVVGFVTEAFF. The CDR3 nucleotides are TGCAGCGTTGTGGGGTTTGTAACTGAAGCTTTCTTT.

The V call is TRBV18, the J call TRBJ1-6; D not certain. The germline V gene has CDR1 KGHSH and CDR2 LQKENI. V shed 3 bases and J shed 8 bases, with 17 bases lying between them. The CDR3 totals 16 residues. The DNA of the CDR3 is TGTGCCAGCTCACCCCGGGCCCTCGGCCCGGATTCACCCCTCCACTTT. This gives the protein CASSPRALGPDSPLHF.

The chain uses TRBV6-5 and TRBJ2-3; possible D gene TRBD2, 6 bases. CDR3 length: 15 amino acids. CDR1 and CDR2 from the germline V gene are MNHEY and SVGAGI. Trimming removed 3 bases from V and 5 bases from J, with 15 bases in between. The CDR3: CASSYFGGGGDTQYF. DNA of the CDR3: TGTGCCAGCAGTTATTTCGGGGGAGGAGGAGATACGCAGTATTTT.

The chain recombines TRBV30 with TRBJ1-4; the D gene is possibly TRBD1 (5 bases). Germline-derived CDR1 and CDR2 are GTSNPN and SVGIG (reference sequence). CDR3 length: 15 residues. Trimming pared 0 bases from V and 1 base from J, leaving 9 bases between. CDR3 sequence reads: CAWSVQGVTNEKLFF. The CDR3 nucleotides are TGTGCCTGGAGTGTACAAGGGGTAACTAATGAAAAACTGTTTTTT.

With regard to this clone: Other nucleotide sequences from this sample produce the same CDR3. This chain uses TRBV29-1 with TRBJ1-1; D is undetermined. V was shortened by 6 bases and J by 1 base, with 6 bases between the two germline ends. Germline lookup yields CDR1 SQVTM and CDR2 ANQGSEA. This CDR3 contains 11 residues. CDR3 sequence (DNA): TGCAGCGTGTATAGGAACACTGAAGCTTTCTTT. Protein sequence: CSVYRNTEAFF.

This chain connects TRBV30 to TRBJ1-2, with no clear D. Germline CDR1 and CDR2: GTSNPN and SVGIG (reference sequence). The length of the CDR3 is 16 residues. V lost 5 bases to trimming and J lost 3 bases, with 22 bases between them. The chain's CDR3 is CAWGGRRLRRDYGYTF. The CDR3 nucleotides read TGTGCCTGGGGTGGGAGGAGACTCCGACGCGACTATGGCTACACCTTC.

The chain couples TRBV11-2 to TRBJ1-1, with D hard to call. This CDR3 contains 13 residues. Trimming shortened V by 3 bases and J by 0 bases, and 5 bases separated the two germline ends. Per germline, CDR1 SGHAT and CDR2 FQNNGV. This CDR3 is CASSFDMNTEAFF. Written as DNA, the CDR3 is TGTGCCAGCAGCTTTGACATGAACACTGAAGCTTTCTTT.

V gene TRBV30 combines with J gene TRBJ2-7; TRBD1 is a possible D gene (5 bases). The CDR3 consists of 16 residues. The ends were cut back, 4 bases at V and 1 base at J, with 20 bases in the middle. Germline values: CDR1 GTSNPN, CDR2 SVGIG (reference sequence). CDR3 sequence reads: CAWIKGAGWDSYEQYF. In nucleotides, the CDR3 is TGTGCCTGGATTAAAGGGGCAGGGTGGGATTCCTACGAGCAGTACTTC.

This chain uses TRBV30 with TRBJ2-5, with D perhaps matching TRBD1 or TRBD2 (5 bases each). Germline loops: CDR1 GTSNPN, CDR2 SVGIG (reference sequence). The CDR3 loop spans 15 amino acids. V was shortened by 4 bases and J by 5 bases, with 20 bases between the two germline ends. The DNA for the CDR3 is TGTGCCTGGACCCTCGGACACTCGACGGGGGAGACCCAGTACTTC. It translates to CAWTLGHSTGETQYF.

The chain couples TRBV25-1 to TRBJ1-6; no clear D. The CDR3 spans 14 residues. From germline, CDR1 is MGHDK and CDR2 SYGVNS. Trimming stripped 1 base from V and 8 bases from J, with 9 bases between. CDR3 sequence reads: CASSESTQDSPLHF. CDR3 sequence (DNA): TGTGCCAGCAGTGAATCCACTCAGGATTCACCCCTCCACTTT.

The V gene is TRBV30, the J gene TRBJ1-1; D gene unclear. The germline V and J ends were trimmed by 8 bases and 0 bases, with 13 bases remaining between them. Per the germline V gene, CDR1 is GTSNPN and CDR2 is SVGIG (reference sequence). This CDR3 comprises 13 residues. CDR3 protein: CAGTQNMNTEAFF. The CDR3 DNA reads as TGTGCCGGAACCCAGAACATGAACACTGAAGCTTTCTTT.

This clone was recorded a few times. The J gene is TRBJ1-1, the V gene TRBV29-1, with a tentative D call TRBD1 (5 bases). Germline CDR1 reads SQVTM; CDR2 reads ANQGSEA. Deletions cut 5 bases from V and 0 bases from J, with 10 bases between. This CDR3 comprises 13 residues. CDR3 residues: CSVKGLLNTEAFF. Here the CDR3 DNA reads TGCAGCGTTAAGGGACTGCTGAACACTGAAGCTTTCTTT.

On this clone: At one boundary the junction diverges from the germline segment, which might be a read error. The chain combines TRBV18 with TRBJ1-2; D is unresolved. CDR3 size: 12 residues. CDR1 KGHSH and CDR2 LQKENI come from the germline V gene. The CDR3 region has the DNA TGTGCCAGCTCCCCACCCTGGAGGGAGGAGACCTTC. Translated: CASSPPWREETF.

The CDR3 nucleotides read TGTGCCAGCAGTGAAGGATCTCCCGGCGAGCAGTACTTC. Protein product: CASSEGSPGEQYF. The chain is built from TRBV25-1 and TRBJ2-7, with D uncertain. Germline V gives CDR1 MGHDK, CDR2 SYGVNS. This CDR3 is built from 13 residues. The V gene lost 2 bases and the J gene lost 6 bases, with 11 bases spanning the gap.

This clone was counted between two and nine times. The chain carries TRBV25-1 and TRBJ1-2; no definite D call. Germline V gene data show CDR1 as MGHDK and CDR2 as SYGVNS. Deletions cut 5 bases from V and 5 bases from J, with 18 bases between. The CDR3 sequence is 15 residues long. The CDR3: CASSSTAEKPYGYTF. CDR3 nucleotides: TGTGCCAGCAGTTCAACAGCGGAGAAGCCTTATGGCTACACCTTC.

This clone turned up a few times. The V and J genes are TRBV15 and TRBJ1-4; weak D call: TRBD1 (6 bases). With 0 bases removed from V and 7 bases from J, the gap between germline ends came to 15 bases. CDR3 length: 16 residues. Germline CDR1 is LNHNV and CDR2 is YYDKDF (reference sequence). The CDR3 sequence: CATSRDSAGAREKLFF. The CDR3 DNA reads TGTGCCACCAGCAGAGATTCGGCGGGGGCGCGTGAAAAACTGTTTTTT.

The sample holds a few counts of this clone. The chain is built from TRBV29-1 and TRBJ1-2, with 12 bases fitting TRBD1. Per germline, CDR1 SQVTM and CDR2 ANQGSEA. V trimming: 2 bases; J trimming: 6 bases; junction bases outside the gene matches: 10. The CDR3 loop spans 16 amino acids. The CDR3: CSVESSGDRGRNGYTF. CDR3 nucleotides: TGCAGCGTTGAAAGTAGTGGGGACAGGGGGCGAAATGGCTACACCTTC. Combining the CDR3 with reference TRBV29-1 and TRBJ1-2 gives the whole variable domain SAVISQKPSRDICQRGTSLTIQCQVDSQVTMMFWYRQQPGQSLTLIATANQGSEATYESGFVIDKFPISRPNLTFSTLTVSNMSPEDSSIYLCSVESSGDRGRNGYTFGSGTRLTVV.